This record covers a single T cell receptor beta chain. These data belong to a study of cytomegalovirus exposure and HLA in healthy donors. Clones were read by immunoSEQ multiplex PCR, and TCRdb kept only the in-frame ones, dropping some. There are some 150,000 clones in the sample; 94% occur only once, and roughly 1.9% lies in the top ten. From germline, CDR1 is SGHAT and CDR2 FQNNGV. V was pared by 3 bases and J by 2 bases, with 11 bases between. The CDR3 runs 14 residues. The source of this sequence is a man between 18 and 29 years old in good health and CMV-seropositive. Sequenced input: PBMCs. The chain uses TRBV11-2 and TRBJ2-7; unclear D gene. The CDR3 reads CASSFPPGAYEQYF. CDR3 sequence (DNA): TGTGCCAGCAGCTTCCCCCCGGGTGCCTACGAGCAGTACTTC.